The T cell receptor beta chain under discussion was sequenced for a study of T-cell memory formation after mild COVID-19. Across the study: Largely donor-specific sequence clusters came from two donors.

This clonotype came up a few times. MiXCR, applied by TCRdb to the 5' RACE reads, yields one record per CDR3 protein. The table includes hundreds of thousands of distinct CDR3 sequences, 15% to 20% detected once. Looked up from germline, CDR1 is LNHDA and CDR2 is SQIVND (reference sequence). Deletions cut 7 bases from V and 11 bases from J, with 21 bases between. This CDR3 comprises 14 residues. V usage is TRBV19 and J usage is TRBJ2-1, with D possibly being TRBD1 (6 bases). The TCR comes from an adult woman who had mild COVID-19 (a few samples of this study predate the infection). Cell type and time point are not known. Sequenced material: PBMCs or a T cell subset sorted from them (not recorded which). The CDR3 DNA follows: TGTGCCAGTACCACCAATCTCACAGGGCCGAAGCAGTTCTTC. It codes for CASTTNLTGPKQFF. Drawing the rest from reference TRBV19 and TRBJ2-1, the complete variable domain is DGGITQSPKYLFRKEGQNVTLSCEQNLNHDAMYWYRQDPGQGLRLIYYSQIVNDFQKGDIAEGYSVSREKKESFPLTVTSAQKNPTAFYLCASTTNLTGPKQFFGPGTRLTVL.